This T cell receptor (beta chain) was retrieved from a study of blood T cell repertoires in COVID-19. Whole-study context: Samples taken during acute and convalescent COVID-19 were collected in the United States, Italy and Spain. Sample material is recorded as cDNA or gDNA derived from T cells, B-cell-depleted T cells, or PBMCs.

Between the trimmed V and J ends, which lost 1 base and 6 bases, there was a span of 13 bases. The CDR3 loop spans 14 amino acids. Germline V gives CDR1 KGHSH, CDR2 LQKENI. This table comes from immunoSEQ multiplex PCR, and its TCRdb copy is limited to in-frame clones, with some not included. The table records some 11,000 clones, over 65% of them present only once. The rearrangement uses TRBV18 and TRBJ2-7; a weak D match, TRBD2 (7 bases). Sequenced material: peripheral blood. The source of this sequence is a human donor in a cohort sampled during active COVID-19. For the CDR3, the DNA is TGTGCCAGCTCACCACTCGGGGGGCCCGGCGAGCAGTACTTC. It specifies CASSPLGGPGEQYF.